Below, 11 T cell receptor beta chains from the same sample are listed, as sequenced in a study of vaccination and CD4 T cells after COVID-19 (dated by TCRdb to 2022 to 2024). Sample treatment or condition, as interpreted from the label and publication: roughly nine-day PBMC culture with coronavirus spike peptide pools or control peptides (ViraFEST assay). Libraries were constructed by PCR. Sequencing instrument: Illumina iSeq 100. DNA from cultured CD4+ T cells was subjected to TCR sequencing with the Oncomine TCR Beta short-read assay at the Johns Hopkins FTIC core. TCRdb applied fastp at Q25 and MiXCR to the public reads, then kept only in-frame beta chains. CDR3 protein duplicates are merged, each entry listing the most common genes and DNA. Present in this sample are about 13,000 distinct CDR3 sequences, around three fifths of which were seen just once. The biggest ten clones account for over 9.5% of the sample.

These receptors' targets are unknown. Material for sequencing was CD4+ T cells from blood, cultured in vitro. Source of these receptors: a human donor who had recovered from COVID-19.

The chain couples TRBV11-2 to TRBJ1-1, with D maybe TRBD1 (6 bases). This CDR3 is 13 amino acids long. V lost 5 bases and J 4 bases, leaving 11 bases between the germline ends. Germline values: CDR1 SGHAT, CDR2 FQNNGV. Here the CDR3 DNA reads TGTGCCAGCAGCGTAACAGGGAGCACTGAAGCTTTCTTT. This translates into CASSVTGSTEAFF.

In DNA, the CDR3 is TGTGCCAGCAGGCATAGCGGGGGCGAGACCCAGTACTTC. It yields the protein CASRHSGGETQYF. The chain uses TRBV6-1 and TRBJ2-5; 9 bases are a match to TRBD2. The germline CDR1 and CDR2 sequences are MNHNS and SASEGT. After removal of 6 bases from V and 5 bases from J, the junction contained 4 bases not matched to a gene. The CDR3 sequence is 13 residues long.

CDR3 sequence reads: CAWSVRLADYNEQFF. The CDR3 DNA sequence: TGTGCCTGGAGTGTCCGACTAGCGGACTACAATGAGCAGTTCTTC. The chain is built from TRBV30 and TRBJ2-1; 9 nucleotides align to TRBD2. The ends lost 0 bases at V and 3 bases at J; junction bases unmatched: 3. The CDR3 length is 15 residues. Germline CDR1 is GTSNPN and CDR2 is SVGIG (reference sequence).

The V call is TRBV28, the J call TRBJ1-5, with D hard to call. V gave up 6 bases and J gave up 6 bases, with 15 bases separating them. Germline assignment: CDR1 MDHEN and CDR2 SYDVKM. The CDR3 length is 14 residues. The CDR3 region has the DNA TGTGCCAGCAGGGGATACCCTCGCAGTCAGCCCCAGCATTTT. As protein: CASRGYPRSQPQHF.

In its sample, this clonotype was seen once. The J gene is TRBJ2-7, the V gene TRBV7-2, with D maybe TRBD1 (6 bases). The CDR3 extends over 14 amino acids. Germline CDR1 and CDR2: SGHTA and FQGNSA. The V gene lost 3 bases and the J gene lost 3 bases, with 12 bases spanning the gap. This CDR3 is CASSLKGVHYEQYF. In nucleotides, the CDR3 is TGTGCCAGCAGCTTGAAGGGGGTTCACTACGAGCAGTACTTC.

The V call is TRBV7-3, the J call TRBJ2-3; TRBD2 is a possible D gene (6 bases). Trimming pared 5 bases from V and 6 bases from J, leaving 18 bases between. The CDR3 has 15 amino acids. Germline assignment: CDR1 SGHTA and CDR2 FQGTGA. The CDR3 DNA is TGTGCCAGCAGCCCTAAAGGTTTAGCGGTGGATACGCAGTATTTT. This codes for CASSPKGLAVDTQYF.

This clonotype turned up a few times. The chain is built from TRBV5-4 and TRBJ1-2; 7 nucleotides match TRBD1. J was trimmed by 5 bases and V by 3 bases; bases with no gene match: 10. There are 15 residues in the CDR3. Germline loops: CDR1 SGHNT, CDR2 YYREEE (reference sequence). The CDR3 reads CASSYDNRGTYGYTF. For the CDR3, the DNA is TGTGCCAGCAGCTATGACAACAGGGGAACGTATGGCTACACCTTC.

The chain has TRBV6-5 and TRBJ1-4; a weak D match, TRBD1 (5 bases). V was cut by 2 bases and J by 7 bases, with 8 bases left in between. The length of the CDR3 is 13 residues. Per the germline V gene, CDR1 is MNHEY and CDR2 is SVGAGI. Written as DNA, the CDR3 is TGTGCCAGCAGTTACACAGGCGGTGAAAAACTGTTTTTT. It encodes CASSYTGGEKLFF.

The rearrangement links TRBV2 to TRBJ1-5; D call uncertain. The ends were cut back, 8 bases at V and 0 bases at J, with 5 bases in the middle. The CDR3 has 12 amino acids. Germline CDR1 reads SNHLY; CDR2 reads FYNNEI. The CDR3, as DNA: TGTGCCAGCGCCGATAGCAATCAGCCCCAGCATTTT. As protein: CASADSNQPQHF.

This clonotype was counted a few times. The gene calls are TRBV20-1 and TRBJ2-1, with D tentatively TRBD2 (5 bases). Germline assignment: CDR1 DFQATT and CDR2 SNEGSKA (reference sequence). V lost 0 bases and J lost 0, with 6 bases in between. The CDR3 runs 14 residues. The CDR3 sequence: CSAREAGSYNEQFF. The CDR3 DNA reads TGCAGTGCTAGAGAGGCGGGCTCCTACAATGAGCAGTTCTTC.

The V call is TRBV18, the J call TRBJ1-1; D uncertain. Germline CDR1 is KGHSH and CDR2 is LQKENI. Between the trimmed V and J ends, which lost 3 bases and 6 bases, there was a span of 11 bases. CDR3 size: 13 residues. The CDR3: CASSPNWGAEAFF. The CDR3 DNA follows: TGTGCCAGCTCACCTAACTGGGGTGCTGAAGCTTTCTTT.